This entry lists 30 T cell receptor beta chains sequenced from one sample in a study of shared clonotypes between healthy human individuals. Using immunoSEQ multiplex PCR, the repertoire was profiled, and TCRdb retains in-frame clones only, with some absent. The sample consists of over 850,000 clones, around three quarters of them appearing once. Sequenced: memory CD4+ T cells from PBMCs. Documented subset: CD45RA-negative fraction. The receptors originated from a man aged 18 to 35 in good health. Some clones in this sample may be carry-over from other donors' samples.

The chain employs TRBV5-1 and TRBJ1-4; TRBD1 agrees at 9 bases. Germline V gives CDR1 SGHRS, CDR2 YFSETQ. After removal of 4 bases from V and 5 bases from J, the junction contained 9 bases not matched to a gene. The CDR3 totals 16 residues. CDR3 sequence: CASSASTGTGNEKLFF. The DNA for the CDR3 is TGCGCCAGCAGCGCCTCAACCGGGACAGGGAATGAAAAACTGTTTTTT. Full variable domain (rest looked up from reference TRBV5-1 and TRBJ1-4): KAGVTQTPRYLIKTRGQQVTLSCSPISGHRSVSWYQQTPGQGLQFLFEYFSETQRNKGNFPGRFSGRQFSNSRSEMNVSTLELGDSALYLCASSASTGTGNEKLFFGSGTQLSVL.

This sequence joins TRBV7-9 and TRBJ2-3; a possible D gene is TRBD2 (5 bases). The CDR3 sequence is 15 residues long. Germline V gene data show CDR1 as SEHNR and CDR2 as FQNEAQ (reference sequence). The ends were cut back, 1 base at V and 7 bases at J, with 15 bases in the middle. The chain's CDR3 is CASSLGGSSAYTQYF. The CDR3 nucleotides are TGTGCCAGCAGCTTAGGGGGTAGTAGCGCGTATACGCAGTATTTT.

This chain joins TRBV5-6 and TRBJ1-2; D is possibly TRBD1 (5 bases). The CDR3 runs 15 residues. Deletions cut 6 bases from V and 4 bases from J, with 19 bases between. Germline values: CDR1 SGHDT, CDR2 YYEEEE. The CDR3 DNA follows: TGTGCCAGCACCCCCCCGGGGGGATCCTTCTATGGCTACACCTTC. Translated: CASTPPGGSFYGYTF.

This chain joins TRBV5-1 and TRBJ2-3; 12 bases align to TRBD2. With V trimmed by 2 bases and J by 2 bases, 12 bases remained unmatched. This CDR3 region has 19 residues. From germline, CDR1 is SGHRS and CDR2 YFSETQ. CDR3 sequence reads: CASSLGPTTSGRSTDTQYF. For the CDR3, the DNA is TGCGCCAGCAGCTTAGGGCCCACGACTAGCGGGAGATCCACAGATACGCAGTATTTT.

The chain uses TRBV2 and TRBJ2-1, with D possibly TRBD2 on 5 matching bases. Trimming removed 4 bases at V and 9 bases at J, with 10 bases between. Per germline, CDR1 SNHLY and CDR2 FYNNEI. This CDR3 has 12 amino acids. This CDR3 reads CASSGGSGEQFF. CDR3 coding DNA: TGTGCCAGCAGTGGAGGGAGTGGTGAGCAGTTCTTC. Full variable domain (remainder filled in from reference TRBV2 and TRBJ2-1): EPEVTQTPSHQVTQMGQEVILRCVPISNHLYFYWYRQILGQKVEFLVSFYNNEISEKSEIFDDQFSVERPDGSNFTLKIRSTKLEDSAMYFCASSGGSGEQFFGPGTRLTVL.

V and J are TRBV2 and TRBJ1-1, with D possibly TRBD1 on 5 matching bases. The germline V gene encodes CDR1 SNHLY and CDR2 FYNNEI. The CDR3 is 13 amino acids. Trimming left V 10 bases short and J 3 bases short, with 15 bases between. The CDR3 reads CAMTREGYTEAFF. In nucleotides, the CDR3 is TGTGCCATGACCAGAGAGGGGTACACTGAAGCTTTCTTT.

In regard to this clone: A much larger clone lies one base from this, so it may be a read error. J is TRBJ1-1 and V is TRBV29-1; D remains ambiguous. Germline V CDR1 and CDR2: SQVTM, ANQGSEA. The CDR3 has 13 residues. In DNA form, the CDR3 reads TGCAGCGTTCAAGGTGGGATGAACACTGAAGCTCTCTTT. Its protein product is CSVQGGMNTEALF.

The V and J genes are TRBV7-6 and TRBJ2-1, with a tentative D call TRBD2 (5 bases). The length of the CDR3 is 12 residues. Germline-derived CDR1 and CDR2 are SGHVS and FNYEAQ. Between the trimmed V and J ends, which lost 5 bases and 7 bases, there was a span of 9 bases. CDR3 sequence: CASSHVANEQFF. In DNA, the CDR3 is TGTGCCAGCAGCCACGTAGCGAATGAGCAGTTCTTC.

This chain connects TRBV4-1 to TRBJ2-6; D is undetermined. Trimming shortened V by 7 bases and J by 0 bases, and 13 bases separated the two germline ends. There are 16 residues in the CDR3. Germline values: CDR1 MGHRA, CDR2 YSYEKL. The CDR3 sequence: CASNLIPGSGANVLTF. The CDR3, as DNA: TGCGCCAGCAACCTTATCCCGGGCTCTGGGGCCAACGTCCTGACTTTC.

The CDR3 DNA is TGTGCCAGCAGTTTATTACAGGGGGCCGATACGCAGTATTTT. This encodes CASSLLQGADTQYF. V and J are TRBV28 and TRBJ2-3, with 9 bases that match TRBD1. Germline V lookup: CDR1 MDHEN, CDR2 SYDVKM. The CDR3 is 14 amino acids. Losses at the gene ends were 1 base for V and 6 bases for J; bases not matched to a gene: 2.

CDR3 nucleotides: TGTGCCAGCAGGTACAGGGTAACCACTGAAGCTTTCTTT. Its translation: CASRYRVTTEAFF. The rearrangement uses TRBV6-6 and TRBJ1-1; D perhaps matches TRBD1 (6 bases). The CDR3 is made up of 13 amino acids. Trimming stripped 6 bases from V and 4 bases from J, with 12 bases between. The germline V gene has CDR1 MNHNY and CDR2 SVGAGI (reference sequence).

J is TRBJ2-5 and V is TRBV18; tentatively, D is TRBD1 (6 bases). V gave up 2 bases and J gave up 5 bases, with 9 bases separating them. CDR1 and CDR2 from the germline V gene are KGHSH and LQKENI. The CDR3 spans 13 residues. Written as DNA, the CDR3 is TGTGCCAGCTCACCAGGGGGCAGGGAGACCCAGTACTTC. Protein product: CASSPGGRETQYF.

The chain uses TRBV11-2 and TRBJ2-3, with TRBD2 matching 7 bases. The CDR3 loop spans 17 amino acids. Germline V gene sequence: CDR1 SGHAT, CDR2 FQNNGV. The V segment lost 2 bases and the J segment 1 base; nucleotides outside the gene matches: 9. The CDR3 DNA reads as TGTGCCAGCAGCTTATCCCCCCAGCGGGACGGCACAGATACGCAGTATTTT. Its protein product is CASSLSPQRDGTDTQYF.

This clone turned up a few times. Here the CDR3 DNA reads TGTGCCAGCAGCTTAGATCGGACAGAACCAGACACCTTC. Translation: CASSLDRTEPDTF. The chain is built from TRBV7-8 and TRBJ1-2, with D perhaps TRBD1 (6 bases). V was clipped by 1 base and J by 12 bases, with 15 bases between them. Germline CDR1 SGHVS, CDR2 FQNEAQ. The CDR3 runs to 13 residues.

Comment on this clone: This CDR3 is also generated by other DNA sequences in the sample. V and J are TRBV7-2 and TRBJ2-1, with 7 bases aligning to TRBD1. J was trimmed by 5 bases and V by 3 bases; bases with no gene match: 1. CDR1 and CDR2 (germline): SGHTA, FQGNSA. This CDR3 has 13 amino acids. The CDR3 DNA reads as TGTGCCAGCAGCTTCGACAGGGACAATGAGCAGTTCTTC. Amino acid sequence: CASSFDRDNEQFF.

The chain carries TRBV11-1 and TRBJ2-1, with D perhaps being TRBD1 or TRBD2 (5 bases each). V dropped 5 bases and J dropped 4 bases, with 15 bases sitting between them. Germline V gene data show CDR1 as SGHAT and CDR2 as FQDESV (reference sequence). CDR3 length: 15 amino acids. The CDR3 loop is CASSRDGPSYNEQFF. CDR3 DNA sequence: TGTGCCAGCAGCAGGGACGGTCCTTCGTACAATGAGCAGTTCTTC.

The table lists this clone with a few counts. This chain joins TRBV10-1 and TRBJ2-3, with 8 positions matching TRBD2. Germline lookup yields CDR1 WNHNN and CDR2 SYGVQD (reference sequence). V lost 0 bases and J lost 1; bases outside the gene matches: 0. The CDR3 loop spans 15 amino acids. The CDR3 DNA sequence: TGCGCCAGCAGTGAGTCGACTAGCGGCACAGATACGCAGTATTTT. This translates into CASSESTSGTDTQYF.

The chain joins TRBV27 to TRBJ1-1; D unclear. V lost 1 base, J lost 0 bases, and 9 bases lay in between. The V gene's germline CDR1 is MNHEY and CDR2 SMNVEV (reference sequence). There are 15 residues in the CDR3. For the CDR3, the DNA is TGTGCCAGCAGTTTATTGGGAGGCATGAACACTGAAGCTTTCTTT. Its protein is CASSLLGGMNTEAFF.

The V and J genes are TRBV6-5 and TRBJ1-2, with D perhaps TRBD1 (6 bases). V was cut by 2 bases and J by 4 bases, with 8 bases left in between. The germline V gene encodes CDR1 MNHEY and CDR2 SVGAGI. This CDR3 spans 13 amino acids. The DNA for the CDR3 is TGTGCCAGCAGTTACACAGGGACCTATGGCTACACCTTC. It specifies CASSYTGTYGYTF.

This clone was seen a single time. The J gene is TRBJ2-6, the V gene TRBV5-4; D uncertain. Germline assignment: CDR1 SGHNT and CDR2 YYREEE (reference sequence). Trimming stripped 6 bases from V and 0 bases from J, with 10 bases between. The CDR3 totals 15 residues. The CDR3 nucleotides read TGTGCCAGCAACGCCCGGGTCTCTGGGGCCAACGTCCTGACTTTC. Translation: CASNARVSGANVLTF.

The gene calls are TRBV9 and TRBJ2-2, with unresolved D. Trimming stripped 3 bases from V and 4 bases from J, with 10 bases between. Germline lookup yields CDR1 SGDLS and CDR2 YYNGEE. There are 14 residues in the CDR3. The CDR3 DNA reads TGTGCCAGCAGCGAGGGCCAGCGCACCGGGGAGCTGTTTTTT. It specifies CASSEGQRTGELFF.

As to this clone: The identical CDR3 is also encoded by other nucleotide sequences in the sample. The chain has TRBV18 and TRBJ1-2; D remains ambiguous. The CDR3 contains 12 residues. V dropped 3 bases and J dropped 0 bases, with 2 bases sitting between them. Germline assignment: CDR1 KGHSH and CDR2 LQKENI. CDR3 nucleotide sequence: TGTGCCAGCTCACCTTCTAACTATGGCTACACCTTC. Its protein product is CASSPSNYGYTF.

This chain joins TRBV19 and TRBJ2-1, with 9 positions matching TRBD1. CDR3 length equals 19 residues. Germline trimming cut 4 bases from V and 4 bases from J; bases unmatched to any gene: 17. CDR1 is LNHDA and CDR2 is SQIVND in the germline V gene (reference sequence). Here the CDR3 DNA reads TGTGCCAGTAGTAGGCCCGGTTGGGACCGGGACAGGGCTTACAATGAGCAGTTCTTC. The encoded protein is CASSRPGWDRDRAYNEQFF.

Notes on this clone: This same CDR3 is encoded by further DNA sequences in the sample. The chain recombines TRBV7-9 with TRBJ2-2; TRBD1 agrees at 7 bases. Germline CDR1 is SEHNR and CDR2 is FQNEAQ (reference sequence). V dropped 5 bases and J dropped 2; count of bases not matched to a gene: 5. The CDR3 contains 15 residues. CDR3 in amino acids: CASSTGQVNTGELFF. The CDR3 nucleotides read TGTGCCAGCAGCACAGGACAGGTCAACACCGGGGAGCTGTTTTTT.

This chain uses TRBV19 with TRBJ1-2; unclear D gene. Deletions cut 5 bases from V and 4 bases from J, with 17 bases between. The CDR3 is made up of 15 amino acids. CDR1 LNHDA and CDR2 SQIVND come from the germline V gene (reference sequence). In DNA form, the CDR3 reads TGTGCCAGTAGTGTAGGTTCGCCGGGAAGCTATGGCTACACCTTC. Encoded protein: CASSVGSPGSYGYTF.

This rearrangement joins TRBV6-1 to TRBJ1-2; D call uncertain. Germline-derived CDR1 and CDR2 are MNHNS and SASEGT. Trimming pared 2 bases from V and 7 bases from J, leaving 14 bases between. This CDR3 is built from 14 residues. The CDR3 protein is CASSERFGISGYTF. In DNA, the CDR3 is TGTGCCAGCAGTGAAAGATTTGGGATATCTGGCTACACCTTC.

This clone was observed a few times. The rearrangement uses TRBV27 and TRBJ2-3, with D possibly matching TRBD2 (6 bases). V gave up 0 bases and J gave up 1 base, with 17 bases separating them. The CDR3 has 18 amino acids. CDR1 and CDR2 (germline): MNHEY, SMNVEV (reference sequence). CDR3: CASSLSVVADYGTDTQYF. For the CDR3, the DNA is TGTGCCAGCAGTTTATCGGTGGTAGCGGACTACGGCACAGATACGCAGTATTTT.

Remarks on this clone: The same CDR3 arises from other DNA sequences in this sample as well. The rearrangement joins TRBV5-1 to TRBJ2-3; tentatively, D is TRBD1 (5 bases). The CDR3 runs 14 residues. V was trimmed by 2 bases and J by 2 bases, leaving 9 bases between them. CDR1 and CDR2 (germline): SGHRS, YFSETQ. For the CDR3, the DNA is TGCGCCAGCAGCTTAGGGGCCTCCACAGATACGCAGTATTTT. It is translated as CASSLGASTDTQYF. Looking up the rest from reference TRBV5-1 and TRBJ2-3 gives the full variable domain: KAGVTQTPRYLIKTRGQQVTLSCSPISGHRSVSWYQQTPGQGLQFLFEYFSETQRNKGNFPGRFSGRQFSNSRSEMNVSTLELGDSALYLCASSLGASTDTQYFGPGTRLTVL.

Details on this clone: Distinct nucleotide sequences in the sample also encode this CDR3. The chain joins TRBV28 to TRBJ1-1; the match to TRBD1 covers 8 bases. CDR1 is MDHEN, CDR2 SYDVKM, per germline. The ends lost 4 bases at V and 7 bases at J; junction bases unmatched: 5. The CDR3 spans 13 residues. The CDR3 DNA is TGTGCCAGCAGTTCCGGACAGGGAGGTGAAGCTTTCTTT. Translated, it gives CASSSGQGGEAFF.

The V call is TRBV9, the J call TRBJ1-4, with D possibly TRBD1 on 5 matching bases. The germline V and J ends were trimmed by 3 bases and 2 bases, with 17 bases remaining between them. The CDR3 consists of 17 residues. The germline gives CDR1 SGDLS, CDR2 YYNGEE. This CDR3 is CASSASPGRPTNEKLFF. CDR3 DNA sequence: TGTGCCAGCAGCGCGAGCCCGGGACGGCCTACTAATGAAAAACTGTTTTTT.